This T cell receptor (beta chain) was found in a study of blood T cell repertoires in COVID-19. Study overall: The United States, Italy and Spain supplied acute and convalescent COVID-19 samples.

Germline CDR1 SGHDT, CDR2 YYEEEE. Trimming pared 2 bases from V and 9 bases from J, leaving 12 bases between. This CDR3 contains 13 residues. Study processing details: Amplification with reference gene primers provided the estimates of nucleated cell counts. Here immunoSEQ multiplex PCR was the method, and the copy in TCRdb shows in-frame clones only, minus some. V, J and clone size were drawn from that table, and D and trimming were deduced from the DNA. The sample consists of more than 300,000 clones, 90% of them appearing once. This TCR derives from a woman younger than 45 who had been exposed to COVID-19. The gene calls are TRBV5-6 and TRBJ1-3; D is undetermined. The sample was PBMCs or T cells enriched from blood (not recorded which). DNA for the CDR3: TGTGCCAGCAGCTTTTGGAGCCCAGTCACCATATATTTT. Its translation: CASSFWSPVTIYF. The variable domain in full, completed from reference TRBV5-6 and TRBJ1-3, reads DAGVTQSPTHLIKTRGQQVTLRCSPKSGHDTVSWYQQALGQGPQFIFQYYEEEERQRGNFPDRFSGHQFPNYSSELNVNALLLGDSALYLCASSFWSPVTIYFGEGSWLTVV.